This T cell receptor (beta chain) was retrieved from a study of response to subunit inactivated influenza vaccine. General observations from the study: Each seasonal influenza vaccination recruits few new T cells, the authors suggested.

TCRdb used MiXCR to reprocess the RT-PCR reads, holding one entry per CDR3 protein. The table records around 580,000 distinct CDR3 sequences, 12% to 15% of them present only once. To note about this clonotype: As yet, its antigen is unknown.

Germline-derived CDR1 and CDR2 are SGHRS and YFSETQ. The CDR3 loop spans 15 amino acids. The ends were cut back, 4 bases at V and 1 base at J, with 11 bases in the middle. V gene TRBV5-1 combines with J gene TRBJ1-4; D perhaps matches TRBD1 (6 bases). Source: PBMCs from blood, taken 12 days after vaccination. This TCR was recovered from a man in his forties or fifties who received an inactivated influenza vaccine. CDR3 residues: CASSRGQITNEKLFF. The CDR3 nucleotides read TGCGCCAGCAGCCGGGGACAAATAACTAATGAAAAACTGTTTTTT. The full variable domain, in which reference TRBV5-1 and TRBJ1-4 provide the parts outside the CDR3, is KAGVTQTPRYLIKTRGQQVTLSCSPISGHRSVSWYQQTPGQGLQFLFEYFSETQRNKGNFPGRFSGRQFSNSRSEMNVSTLELGDSALYLCASSRGQITNEKLFFGSGTQLSVL.